The 23 T cell receptor beta chains reported below all come from one sample, sequenced in a study of shared T cell receptors in the human thymus. TCRdb keeps only in-frame clones here, not all; method: immunoSEQ multiplex PCR. The data contain about 660,000 clones, 70% to 90% of them singletons. The sample also formed part of further work on human thymus T cells.

The sample was thymocytes. These receptors were obtained from a boy under three years old with a congenital heart defect.

This clone was counted between two and nine times. The chain combines TRBV28 with TRBJ1-5, with D unclear. Germline CDR1 reads MDHEN; CDR2 reads SYDVKM. The CDR3 runs 14 residues. V dropped 5 bases and J dropped 3 bases, with 11 bases sitting between them. The CDR3: CASSIQAHNQPQHF. CDR3 nucleotide sequence: TGTGCCAGCAGTATTCAGGCTCACAATCAGCCCCAGCATTTT.

The V gene is TRBV6-1, the J gene TRBJ1-3, with a tentative D call TRBD1 (6 bases). This CDR3 has 17 amino acids. The V end lost 3 bases, the J end lost 0 bases, and 15 bases lay between the germline ends. The germline V gene has CDR1 MNHNS and CDR2 SASEGT. This chain's CDR3 is CASSDGTGWISGNTIYF. The CDR3 coding sequence is TGTGCCAGCAGTGACGGTACAGGGTGGATCTCTGGAAACACCATATATTTT.

CDR3 region: CASSQVSFLAGDSSYNEQFF. DNA for the CDR3: TGCGCCAGCAGCCAAGTTTCTTTTCTAGCGGGGGACAGCTCCTACAATGAGCAGTTCTTC. The chain couples TRBV4-3 to TRBJ2-1; 10 positions agree with TRBD2. V shed 1 base, J shed 0 bases, and the junction held 12 bases outside the gene matches. The CDR3 has 20 residues. The germline V gene encodes CDR1 LGHNA and CDR2 YSLEER.

V is TRBV4-3 and J is TRBJ2-1; 10 nucleotides align to TRBD2. V trimming: 0 bases; J trimming: 2 bases; junction bases outside the gene matches: 10. The CDR3 length is 19 residues. CDR1 is LGHNA, CDR2 YSLEER, per germline. The CDR3 DNA reads TGCGCCAGCAGCCAAGAGGTAAAGGGGGGACTAGCGACCTACAATGAGCAGTTCTTC. Protein sequence: CASSQEVKGGLATYNEQFF.

The gene calls are TRBV5-1 and TRBJ1-1; 9 positions agree with TRBD1. Germline lookup yields CDR1 SGHRS and CDR2 YFSETQ. With V trimmed by 2 bases and J by 1 base, 12 bases remained unmatched. This CDR3 is 18 amino acids long. The chain's CDR3 is CASSFGLSGDRENTEAFF. The CDR3 region has the DNA TGCGCCAGCAGCTTCGGTCTATCCGGGGACAGGGAGAACACTGAAGCTTTCTTT.

The table lists this clone with a few counts. This rearrangement joins TRBV12-5 to TRBJ1-1; D unresolved. The CDR3 contains 11 residues. V was clipped by 1 base and J by 8 bases, with 5 bases between them. Germline loops: CDR1 LGHNT, CDR2 FRNRAP. The CDR3 nucleotides are TGTGCTAGTGGTTTGGCCCCAGAAGCTTTCTTT. The encoded protein is CASGLAPEAFF. Drawing the rest from reference TRBV12-5 and TRBJ1-1, the complete variable domain is DARVTQTPRHKVTEMGQEVTMRCQPILGHNTVFWYRQTMMQGLELLAYFRNRAPLDDSGMPKDRFSAEMPDATLATLKIQPSEPRDSAVYFCASGLAPEAFFGQGTRLTVV.

This clone occurred once. The chain combines TRBV5-4 with TRBJ2-2; the D gene is possibly TRBD2 (5 bases). CDR1 and CDR2 from the germline V gene are SGHNT and YYREEE (reference sequence). V was pared by 4 bases and J by 4 bases, with 14 bases between. The CDR3 totals 15 residues. CDR3 nucleotides: TGTGCCAGCAGCCTTACGGACTCCCGCACCGGGGAGCTGTTTTTT. Translating it yields CASSLTDSRTGELFF.

The rearrangement joins TRBV2 to TRBJ2-3; tentative D call: TRBD1 (6 bases). CDR3 length equals 14 residues. Germline CDR1 reads SNHLY; CDR2 reads FYNNEI. Trimming removed 6 bases from V and 4 bases from J, with 14 bases in between. This CDR3 is CASSARPGADTQYF. Here the CDR3 DNA reads TGTGCCAGCAGCGCACGGCCAGGGGCAGATACGCAGTATTTT.

The gene calls are TRBV7-9 and TRBJ1-6; D is uncertain. CDR1 and CDR2 (germline): SEHNR, FQNEAQ (reference sequence). Trimming pared 2 bases from V and 6 bases from J, leaving 14 bases between. The CDR3 extends over 16 amino acids. This CDR3 is CASSLKGPGVNSPLHF. CDR3 coding DNA: TGTGCCAGCAGCTTAAAAGGTCCAGGCGTTAATTCACCCCTCCACTTT.

This sequence joins TRBV9 and TRBJ1-6; 7 bases match TRBD1. The trim removed 2 bases at V and 9 bases at J, leaving 11 bases unmatched. The CDR3 has 16 amino acids. CDR1 and CDR2 from the germline V gene are SGDLS and YYNGEE. CDR3 amino acids: CASSVAPGQPRSPLHF. As DNA, the CDR3 is TGTGCCAGCAGCGTGGCCCCGGGACAGCCTCGTTCACCCCTCCACTTT.

The chain links TRBV5-5 to TRBJ1-5; perhaps TRBD1 as D (5 bases). Per the germline V gene, CDR1 is SGHKS and CDR2 is YYEKEE (reference sequence). The CDR3 is 16 residues long. Trimming removed 0 bases from V and 2 bases from J, with 12 bases in between. The CDR3 spells CASSLVPRVGNQPQHF. CDR3 bases: TGTGCCAGCAGCTTGGTTCCCAGGGTAGGCAATCAGCCCCAGCATTTT.

This chain connects TRBV25-1 to TRBJ1-1; D is perhaps TRBD1 (6 bases). The germline CDR1 and CDR2 sequences are MGHDK and SYGVNS. Trimming removed 6 bases at V and 5 bases at J, with 16 bases between. The CDR3 spans 14 residues. CDR3 residues: CASRLQGGTTEAFF. For the CDR3, the DNA is TGTGCCAGCAGGCTACAGGGTGGAACAACTGAAGCTTTCTTT.

The chain uses TRBV7-9 and TRBJ1-2; D is unresolved. CDR1 SEHNR and CDR2 FQNEAQ come from the germline V gene (reference sequence). The CDR3 totals 12 residues. The V and J ends lost 4 bases and 6 bases respectively, with 9 bases between them. CDR3 in amino acids: CASSSELDGYTF. In DNA, the CDR3 is TGTGCCAGCAGCTCCGAGTTAGATGGCTACACCTTC. Combining the CDR3 with reference TRBV7-9 and TRBJ1-2 gives the whole variable domain DTGVSQNPRHKITKRGQNVTFRCDPISEHNRLYWYRQTLGQGPEFLTYFQNEAQLEKSRLLSDRFSAERPKGSFSTLEIQRTEQGDSAMYLCASSSELDGYTFGSGTRLTVV.

V usage is TRBV5-1 and J usage is TRBJ1-2; tentatively, D is TRBD1 (5 bases). Looked up from germline, CDR1 is SGHRS and CDR2 is YFSETQ. CDR3 length: 16 residues. V lost 0 bases and J 5 bases, leaving 17 bases between the germline ends. The CDR3 DNA reads as TGCGCCAGCAGCTTGGATGCCGGGACTAAGGCTTATGGCTACACCTTC. Translation: CASSLDAGTKAYGYTF.

The chain couples TRBV19 to TRBJ1-5; D is unclear. The ends were cut back, 7 bases at V and 7 bases at J, with 23 bases in the middle. The germline V gene has CDR1 LNHDA and CDR2 SQIVND (reference sequence). This CDR3 is built from 16 residues. CDR3 region: CASMAARAPGRQPQHF. As DNA, the CDR3 is TGTGCCAGTATGGCCGCGAGGGCCCCAGGAAGGCAGCCCCAGCATTTT.

V is TRBV5-4 and J is TRBJ2-3; 16 nucleotides align to TRBD2. The J segment lost 6 bases and the V segment lost 4 bases, leaving 11 bases of the junction unmatched. The CDR3 is 18 residues long. CDR1 is SGHNT, CDR2 YYREEE, per germline (reference sequence). CDR3 amino acids: CASSVGTSGGELGDTQYF. The CDR3 DNA sequence: TGTGCCAGCAGCGTCGGGACTAGCGGGGGGGAACTGGGCGATACGCAGTATTTT.

This chain links TRBV6-1 with TRBJ2-2; possibly TRBD1 for D (5 bases). Germline loops: CDR1 MNHNS, CDR2 SASEGT. The CDR3 extends over 16 amino acids. V gave up 0 bases and J gave up 7 bases, with 15 bases separating them. The DNA for the CDR3 is TGTGCCAGCAGTGAAGCGTGGGGCCCTGGGGTCGGGGAGCTGTTTTTT. This encodes CASSEAWGPGVGELFF.

CDR3 sequence reads: CASSHKTGTGRHGYTF. In nucleotides, the CDR3 is TGTGCCAGCAGTCATAAGACAGGGACCGGTAGGCATGGCTACACCTTC. The chain combines TRBV28 with TRBJ1-2; TRBD1 aligns across 7 bases. The germline gives CDR1 MDHEN, CDR2 SYDVKM. V shed 5 bases, J shed 6 bases, and the junction held 15 bases outside the gene matches. The CDR3 length is 16 residues.

V gene TRBV21-1 combines with J gene TRBJ2-7; no check of the table's D call, TRBD2, against the DNA was made. TRBV21-1 is an annotated pseudogene. CDR3 length: 16 amino acids. This CDR3 reads CASILTSGTNSYEQYF. In DNA, the CDR3 is TGTGCCAGCATACTCACTAGCGGGACAAACTCCTACGAGCAGTACTTC.

This clone was seen a handful of times. The rearrangement uses TRBV29-1 and TRBJ1-1; 9 bases agree with TRBD1. This CDR3 is built from 14 residues. CDR1 SQVTM and CDR2 ANQGSEA come from the germline V gene. V trimming: 6 bases; J trimming: 0 bases; junction bases outside the gene matches: 5. The CDR3 DNA is TGCAGCGTGAGGACAGGGGACATGAACACTGAAGCTTTCTTT. This codes for CSVRTGDMNTEAFF.

J is TRBJ2-4 and V is TRBV5-6; TRBD2 aligns across 8 bases. The CDR3 length is 17 residues. Germline CDR1 SGHDT, CDR2 YYEEEE. Trimming at V came to 2 bases and at J to 0 bases, leaving 7 bases not matched to a gene. The CDR3 spells CASSFGGVWLAKNIQYF. The CDR3 nucleotides read TGTGCCAGCAGCTTCGGGGGGGTTTGGCTAGCCAAAAACATTCAGTACTTC.

J is TRBJ1-1 and V is TRBV4-3; possibly TRBD1 for D (6 bases). Germline V gives CDR1 LGHNA, CDR2 YSLEER. CDR3 length equals 15 residues. V shed 2 bases and J shed 1 base, with 11 bases lying between them. The CDR3: CASSQHDRSNTEAFF. CDR3 nucleotide sequence: TGCGCCAGCAGCCAACACGACAGGTCGAACACTGAAGCTTTCTTT.

The chain combines TRBV4-3 with TRBJ2-1; 7 bases fit TRBD2. This CDR3 is built from 17 residues. The V and J ends lost 0 bases and 1 base, in that order; junction bases with no gene match: 6. CDR1 is LGHNA, CDR2 YSLEER, per germline. CDR3 protein: CASSQDRIAGSYNEQFF. The CDR3 bases are TGCGCCAGCAGCCAAGATAGAATAGCGGGTTCCTACAATGAGCAGTTCTTC.